What follows are 10 T cell receptor beta chains derived from one specimen sequenced in a study of technical replicates of blood from a few donors. The protocol was immunoSEQ multiplex PCR, while the TCRdb copy is restricted to in-frame clones and leaves out a portion. The sample includes 85,000 to 100,000 clones, approximately 95% seen only once; the top ten take roughly 0.28%. What was sequenced was T cells isolated from PBMCs. These receptors were taken from a human donor in good health.

The chain joins TRBV28 to TRBJ1-2, with no clear D. The germline V gene has CDR1 MDHEN and CDR2 SYDVKM. V was trimmed by 5 bases and J by 2 bases, leaving 21 bases between them. The CDR3 length is 17 residues. The CDR3 coding sequence is TGTGCCAGCAGTCCGTACTACACGCCTGGCCTCAACTATGGCTACACCTTC. It codes for CASSPYYTPGLNYGYTF.

The chain uses TRBV19 and TRBJ2-7; D unresolved. CDR1 is LNHDA and CDR2 is SQIVND in the germline V gene (reference sequence). V lost 3 bases, J lost 5 bases, and 14 bases lay in between. The CDR3 runs 14 residues. The CDR3 DNA sequence: TGTGCCAGTAGTATGTCGGCAGGTGCGAACGAGCAGTACTTC. Translated: CASSMSAGANEQYF.

This chain joins TRBV7-9 and TRBJ2-1; D not certain. This CDR3 has 14 amino acids. CDR1 SEHNR and CDR2 FQNEAQ come from the germline V gene (reference sequence). V lost 6 bases and J lost 2, with 11 bases in between. The CDR3 nucleotides read TGTGCCAGCAGTCCTCTCCTACCCTACAATGAGCAGTTCTTC. As protein: CASSPLLPYNEQFF.

A remark on this clone: Other DNA sequences from this sample encode an identical CDR3 as well. V gene TRBV5-1 combines with J gene TRBJ2-7; D remains unclear. From germline, CDR1 is SGHRS and CDR2 YFSETQ. The V end lost 2 bases, the J end lost 4 bases, and 7 bases lay between the germline ends. The CDR3 consists of 12 residues. The CDR3 sequence: CASSFSGYEQYF. Here the CDR3 DNA reads TGCGCCAGCAGCTTTTCAGGATACGAGCAGTACTTC. Full variable domain (outside the CDR3, taken from reference TRBV5-1 and TRBJ2-7): KAGVTQTPRYLIKTRGQQVTLSCSPISGHRSVSWYQQTPGQGLQFLFEYFSETQRNKGNFPGRFSGRQFSNSRSEMNVSTLELGDSALYLCASSFSGYEQYFGPGTRLTVT.

The chain employs TRBV2 and TRBJ1-6; perhaps TRBD1 as D (6 bases). Trimming cost V 6 bases and J 5 bases, with 11 bases left between them. The CDR3 covers 14 residues. Germline-derived CDR1 and CDR2 are SNHLY and FYNNEI. CDR3 residues: CASRPQGNNSPLHF. CDR3 DNA sequence: TGTGCCAGCAGGCCACAGGGTAATAATTCACCCCTCCACTTT.

V gene TRBV19 combines with J gene TRBJ2-2; D may be TRBD1 (6 bases). This CDR3 is built from 16 residues. V was cut by 8 bases and J by 3 bases, with 19 bases left in between. Per the germline V gene, CDR1 is LNHDA and CDR2 is SQIVND (reference sequence). The CDR3, as DNA: TGTGCCAGTCGTAATAGGGGGATTAGAGACACCGGGGAGCTGTTTTTT. Amino acid sequence: CASRNRGIRDTGELFF.

This clone is a singleton in its sample. This chain joins TRBV7-8 and TRBJ2-1; D is unclear. This CDR3 contains 16 residues. CDR1 is SGHVS and CDR2 is FQNEAQ in the germline V gene. Trimming pared 1 base from V and 5 bases from J, leaving 15 bases between. CDR3 region: CASSLVPTSNHNEQFF. Here the CDR3 DNA reads TGTGCCAGCAGCTTAGTCCCCACATCGAACCACAATGAGCAGTTCTTC.

The chain couples TRBV7-2 to TRBJ1-2; 8 bases are a match to TRBD1. The CDR3 is 13 residues long. Germline CDR1 SGHTA, CDR2 FQGNSA. Trimming at V came to 1 base and at J to 11 bases, leaving 6 bases not matched to a gene. The DNA of the CDR3 is TGTGCCAGCAGCTTAGAGGGACAGGATAAGTACACCTTC. This codes for CASSLEGQDKYTF.

The CDR3 bases are TGTGCCAGCAGTCCTGGAACCCCTCCGGGGGAGCAGTACTTC. Protein sequence: CASSPGTPPGEQYF. The V and J genes are TRBV28 and TRBJ2-7; maybe TRBD2 (5 bases). Deletions cut 5 bases from V and 7 bases from J, with 18 bases between. The V gene's germline CDR1 is MDHEN and CDR2 SYDVKM. This CDR3 is 14 amino acids long. The full variable domain, with the rest looked up from reference TRBV28 and TRBJ2-7, is DVKVTQSSRYLVKRTGEKVFLECVQDMDHENMFWYRQDPGLGLRLIYFSYDVKMKEKGDIPEGYSVSREKKERFSLILESASTNQTSMYLCASSPGTPPGEQYFGPGTRLTVT.

The chain has TRBV10-3 and TRBJ2-7; perhaps TRBD2 as D (7 bases). Germline V gene sequence: CDR1 ENHRY, CDR2 SYGVKD. The CDR3 is 14 amino acids. Between the trimmed V and J ends, which lost 6 bases and 1 base, there was a span of 13 bases. The CDR3 bases are TGTGCCATCAGAAGGGGGGGTGTGTCCTACGAGCAGTACTTC. This codes for CAIRRGGVSYEQYF.